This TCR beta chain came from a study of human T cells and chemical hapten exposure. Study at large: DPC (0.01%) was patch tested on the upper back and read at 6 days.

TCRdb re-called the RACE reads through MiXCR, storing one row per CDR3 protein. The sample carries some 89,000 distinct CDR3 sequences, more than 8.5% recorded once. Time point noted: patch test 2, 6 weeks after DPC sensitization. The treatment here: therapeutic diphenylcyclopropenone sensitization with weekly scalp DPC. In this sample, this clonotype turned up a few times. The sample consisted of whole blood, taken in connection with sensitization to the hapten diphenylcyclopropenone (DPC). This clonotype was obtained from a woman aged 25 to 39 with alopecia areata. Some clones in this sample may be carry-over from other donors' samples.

The CDR3 DNA reads as TGTGCCAGCAGCTTTTTCTCTGGGGCCAACGTCCTGACTTTC. Encoded protein: CASSFFSGANVLTF. V is TRBV14 and J is TRBJ2-6; D is uncertain. The CDR3 length is 14 residues. CDR1 is SGHDN, CDR2 FVKESK, per germline. The germline V and J ends were trimmed by 5 bases and 0 bases, with 5 bases remaining between them.